This entry lists 4 T cell receptor beta chains sequenced from one sample in a study of beta chain features in type 1 diabetes. Expressed TCRB transcripts got sequenced, as all isolated RNA was reverse transcribed. Clones were sequenced by immunoSEQ multiplex PCR, and TCRdb holds only the in-frame ones, with some missing. The sample records about 330,000 clones, 11% being singletons. Input material: naive CD4+ T cells from blood. The receptors here all came from a woman in her 30s in good health.

This clone was observed a handful of times. This sequence joins TRBV20-1 and TRBJ2-1; D not certain. With 6 bases removed from V and 4 bases from J, the gap between germline ends came to 4 bases. Looked up from germline, CDR1 is DFQATT and CDR2 is SNEGSKA (reference sequence). This CDR3 has 10 amino acids. Here the CDR3 reads CSAMYNEQFF. CDR3 nucleotides: TGCAGTGCCATGTACAATGAGCAGTTCTTC.

This clone was counted a few times. The genes are TRBV30 and TRBJ2-1; 7 bases align to TRBD2. Germline V gives CDR1 GTSNPN, CDR2 SVGIG (reference sequence). This CDR3 region has 14 residues. The V gene end was trimmed by 3 bases and the J gene end by 7 bases; junction bases not matched to a gene: 9. The CDR3 loop reads CAWRTSAGGNEQFF. CDR3 sequence (DNA): TGTGCCTGGAGAACTAGCGCCGGTGGTAATGAGCAGTTCTTC.

The table lists this clone with a few counts. V is TRBV7-9 and J is TRBJ1-4, with unresolved D. V lost 1 base, J lost 8 bases, and 8 bases lay in between. The CDR3 is 13 residues long. Germline CDR1 is SEHNR and CDR2 is FQNEAQ (reference sequence). In DNA, the CDR3 is TGTGCCAGCAGCTTAGGACTACACGAAAAACTGTTTTTT. It encodes CASSLGLHEKLFF.

V gene TRBV28 combines with J gene TRBJ1-2; TRBD1 aligns across 9 bases. CDR1 and CDR2 from the germline V gene are MDHEN and SYDVKM. The CDR3 consists of 16 residues. J gave up 2 bases and V 10 bases, and 14 bases lay outside the gene matches. The CDR3 sequence: CATFKDRGPSNYGYTF. In DNA form, the CDR3 reads TGTGCCACCTTCAAGGACAGGGGCCCTTCGAACTATGGCTACACCTTC.